This TCR beta chain was profiled in a study of PD-1 and CTLA-4 blockade in melanoma. V was pared by 1 base and J by 5 bases, with 24 bases of the junction left unmatched. The CDR3 has 21 residues. Germline values: CDR1 LGHNA, CDR2 YNFKEQ. The table came from immunoSEQ multiplex PCR; TCRdb's copy has only in-frame clones and leaves some out. Of some 29,000 clones in the sample, around 90% are singletons; the top ten hold roughly 8.1%. The rearrangement joins TRBV4-2 to TRBJ1-2; 8 bases map to TRBD1. The sequencing used CD8+ T cells from peripheral blood, collected before anti-PD-1 treatment. This TCR derives from a human donor with melanoma. Here the CDR3 reads CASSQAGGEFGAGSPDYGYTF. DNA for the CDR3: TGTGCCAGCAGCCAAGCAGGGGGCGAGTTCGGGGCTGGGTCCCCGGATTATGGCTACACCTTC.